The 8 T cell receptor beta chains given below trace back to one sample, sequenced in a study of T cell responses to AZD1222 COVID-19 vaccine. Assay: immunoSEQ multiplex PCR; the TCRdb copy retains only in-frame clones and omits some. This sample has around 100,000 clones, with under 95% found just once. The input for sequencing was peripheral blood, taken on day 0 of AZD1222 vaccination. These receptors originate from an adult in good health.

The chain uses TRBV29-1 and TRBJ2-1; D gene uncertain. CDR3 size: 12 residues. Germline assignment: CDR1 SQVTM and CDR2 ANQGSEA. V lost 7 bases and J lost 0, with 7 bases in between. The CDR3 region is CSAKTSYNEQFF. The CDR3 bases are TGCAGCGCCAAGACCTCCTACAATGAGCAGTTCTTC.

J is TRBJ1-5 and V is TRBV5-8, with TRBD1 as a possible D gene (6 bases). The CDR3 runs 12 residues. V was pared by 7 bases and J by 7 bases, with 12 bases between. Germline values: CDR1 SGHTS, CDR2 YDEGEE. The CDR3: CASRAGGQPQHF. CDR3 sequence (DNA): TGTGCCAGCCGTGCGGGGGGCCAGCCCCAGCATTTT.

The chain links TRBV19 to TRBJ1-1; possible D gene TRBD1, 6 bases. Per the germline V gene, CDR1 is LNHDA and CDR2 is SQIVND (reference sequence). V was clipped by 6 bases and J by 5 bases, with 13 bases between them. This CDR3 has 13 residues. The CDR3 sequence is CASSYREGTEAFF. CDR3 DNA: TGTGCCAGTAGCTACAGGGAGGGGACTGAAGCTTTCTTT.

The chain has TRBV6-5 and TRBJ2-2, with TRBD1 identical over 7 bases. V gave up 6 bases and J gave up 4 bases; unmatched junction bases: 8. Per germline, CDR1 MNHEY and CDR2 SVGAGI. The CDR3 sequence is 15 residues long. CDR3 in amino acids: CASSRGQTATGELFF. CDR3 sequence (DNA): TGTGCCAGCAGCAGGGGACAGACGGCCACCGGGGAGCTGTTTTTT.

The V gene is TRBV5-6, the J gene TRBJ2-5; D is unresolved. CDR1 and CDR2 (germline): SGHDT, YYEEEE. Deletions cut 4 bases from V and 3 bases from J, with 10 bases between. The CDR3 is 13 amino acids. The DNA of the CDR3 is TGTGCCAGCAGCCGAATGGGCGAAGAGACCCAGTACTTC. It encodes CASSRMGEETQYF.

The chain carries TRBV12-3 or TRBV12-4 and TRBJ1-5; 8 positions agree with TRBD1. The CDR3 spans 13 residues. J lost 2 bases, V lost 6 bases, and 0 bases had no gene match. The CDR3 DNA sequence: TGTGCCAGCAGGACAGGGGGCAATCAGCCCCAGCATTTT. As protein: CASRTGGNQPQHF.

The chain joins TRBV6-1 to TRBJ2-7; D might be TRBD1 (6 bases). V lost 10 bases, J lost 1 base, and 17 bases lay in between. Germline CDR1 and CDR2: MNHNS and SASEGT. The CDR3 loop spans 14 amino acids. The DNA for the CDR3 is TGTGCCACGAGTCAGGGGAGTTCATCCTACGAGCAGTACTTC. Protein product: CATSQGSSSYEQYF.

The chain links TRBV7-3 to TRBJ2-1, with 9 bases matching TRBD2. Trimming at V came to 4 bases and at J to 9 bases, leaving 10 bases not matched to a gene. CDR3 length: 15 residues. Germline V gives CDR1 SGHTA, CDR2 FQGTGA. CDR3 sequence: CASSSFSGGGSEQFF. DNA of the CDR3: TGTGCCAGCAGCTCCTTTAGCGGGGGAGGTAGTGAGCAGTTCTTC.